Presented here are 25 T cell receptor beta chains from one specimen sequenced in a study of cytomegalovirus exposure and HLA in healthy donors. PCR primers comprised 60 Vbeta and 13 Jbeta primers. Assay used: immunoSEQ multiplex PCR; TCRdb lists only in-frame clones, some missing. The data show about 120,000 clones, with 60% to 85% seen just once and approximately 2.5% held by the top ten. The sample consisted of PBMCs. The receptor set was obtained from a female donor in good health and CMV-seronegative.

This chain joins TRBV6-5 and TRBJ2-5, with a weak D call TRBD2 (6 bases). The germline V gene encodes CDR1 MNHEY and CDR2 SVGAGI. V was shortened by 7 bases and J by 4 bases, with 19 bases between the two germline ends. CDR3 length: 15 amino acids. This CDR3 reads CASTRGRGYAETQYF. For the CDR3, the DNA is TGTGCCAGCACTAGAGGGCGGGGATATGCAGAGACCCAGTACTTC.

This clone came up a few times. The chain recombines TRBV7-9 with TRBJ1-5; possibly TRBD1 for D (5 bases). CDR3 size: 14 residues. Germline CDR1 and CDR2: SEHNR and FQNEAQ (reference sequence). V lost 5 bases and J lost 2, with 10 bases in between. This chain's CDR3 is CASSQTGGNQPQHF. In nucleotides, the CDR3 is TGTGCCAGCAGCCAGACGGGGGGCAATCAGCCCCAGCATTTT.

The chain's CDR3 is CASSLEGRTEAFF. The CDR3 coding sequence is TGTGCCAGCAGCTTAGAGGGGAGGACTGAAGCTTTCTTT. The V call is TRBV7-9, the J call TRBJ1-1, with D possibly matching TRBD1 (5 bases). Per germline, CDR1 SEHNR and CDR2 FQNEAQ (reference sequence). The CDR3 covers 13 residues. V dropped 1 base and J dropped 5 bases, with 8 bases sitting between them.

This clone was recorded a few times. V is TRBV7-2 and J is TRBJ1-2, with a tentative D call TRBD1 (5 bases). The CDR3 covers 14 residues. Per germline, CDR1 SGHTA and CDR2 FQGNSA. V lost 5 bases and J 4 bases, leaving 14 bases between the germline ends. In nucleotides, the CDR3 is TGTGCCAGCAGCCCGGACGGGGGGATCTATGGCTACACCTTC. Encoded protein: CASSPDGGIYGYTF.

The chain links TRBV6-4 to TRBJ2-3; 9 bases align to TRBD2. V lost 3 bases and J lost 6; bases outside the gene matches: 4. This CDR3 comprises 14 residues. Germline values: CDR1 MRHNA, CDR2 SNTAGT. For the CDR3, the DNA is TGTGCCAGCAGTGAGCGGGGGGGCGAGGATACGCAGTATTTT. This translates into CASSERGGEDTQYF.

The chain carries TRBV30 and TRBJ1-5, with 8 positions matching TRBD1. Germline loops: CDR1 GTSNPN, CDR2 SVGIG (reference sequence). V shed 2 bases, J shed 6 bases, and the junction held 3 bases outside the gene matches. This CDR3 spans 13 amino acids. The CDR3 nucleotides are TGTGCCTGGAGTACAGGGGGGACTCAGCCCCAGCATTTT. Translation gives CAWSTGGTQPQHF.

The rearrangement joins TRBV7-8 to TRBJ2-7; D ambiguous. Germline V lookup: CDR1 SGHVS, CDR2 FQNEAQ. The CDR3 totals 16 residues. V lost 0 bases and J 2 bases, leaving 14 bases between the germline ends. In DNA form, the CDR3 reads TGTGCCAGCAGCTTAGCGGCTGCGGTTGCAACCTACGAGCAGTACTTC. This codes for CASSLAAAVATYEQYF.

The sample holds a few counts of this clone. CDR3 sequence reads: CASSYGRTGDGYTF. The CDR3 DNA reads as TGTGCCAGCAGTTACGGCCGGACAGGGGATGGCTACACCTTC. The chain uses TRBV6-5 and TRBJ1-2; 9 bases map to TRBD1. The CDR3 is 14 residues long. Germline loops: CDR1 MNHEY, CDR2 SVGAGI. V lost 2 bases, J lost 6 bases, and 4 bases stayed unmatched.

The genes are TRBV7-9 and TRBJ1-2, with a tentative D call TRBD1 (5 bases). Trimming stripped 2 bases from V and 7 bases from J, with 14 bases between. Looked up from germline, CDR1 is SEHNR and CDR2 is FQNEAQ (reference sequence). The CDR3 runs to 14 residues. CDR3 region: CASSLSELDTGYTF. The CDR3 DNA follows: TGTGCCAGCAGCTTAAGCGAGCTGGACACTGGCTACACCTTC.

The rearrangement links TRBV7-9 to TRBJ1-1; weak D call: TRBD1 (6 bases). Trimming shortened V by 3 bases and J by 2 bases, and 13 bases separated the two germline ends. The CDR3 has 15 residues. Germline V gene sequence: CDR1 SEHNR, CDR2 FQNEAQ (reference sequence). This CDR3 reads CASSFPGHGNTEAFF. The DNA of the CDR3 is TGTGCCAGCAGCTTCCCGGGACATGGAAACACTGAAGCTTTCTTT.

J is TRBJ1-5 and V is TRBV19; 10 bases are shared with TRBD1. The CDR3 length is 16 residues. V lost 1 base, J lost 6 bases, and 6 bases stayed unmatched. Germline loops: CDR1 LNHDA, CDR2 SQIVND (reference sequence). The CDR3 protein is CASSIGDRGLGQPQHF. CDR3 nucleotides: TGTGCCAGTAGTATAGGAGACAGGGGGCTGGGTCAGCCCCAGCATTTT.

This clone was seen only once. Written as DNA, the CDR3 is TGTGCCAGCAGCCTGGGGACAGGGGGCAGGTACGAGCAGTACTTC. Residues: CASSLGTGGRYEQYF. The chain employs TRBV5-5 and TRBJ2-7, with 12 bases lining up with TRBD1. The CDR3 covers 15 residues. From germline, CDR1 is SGHKS and CDR2 YYEKEE (reference sequence). J was trimmed by 4 bases and V by 4 bases; bases with no gene match: 6.

The chain employs TRBV7-9 and TRBJ1-2; 7 nucleotides align to TRBD1. Unmatched junction bases numbered 7, after V lost 4 bases and J lost 14 bases. The CDR3 is 11 residues long. Per germline, CDR1 SEHNR and CDR2 FQNEAQ (reference sequence). The CDR3 is CASSWGTVGTF. CDR3 in DNA: TGTGCCAGCAGCTGGGGGACAGTGGGAACCTTC.

The chain uses TRBV4-3 and TRBJ2-2; D is ambiguous. The germline V and J ends were trimmed by 0 bases and 7 bases, with 12 bases remaining between them. Germline CDR1 is LGHNA and CDR2 is YSLEER. There are 15 residues in the CDR3. The CDR3 DNA sequence: TGCGCCAGCAGCCAAGACGCCGTAGATCACGGGGAGCTGTTTTTT. Translated, it gives CASSQDAVDHGELFF.

The chain is built from TRBV5-1 and TRBJ2-5; D is possibly TRBD1 (5 bases). From germline, CDR1 is SGHRS and CDR2 YFSETQ. The CDR3 consists of 15 residues. Deletions cut 4 bases from V and 2 bases from J, with 15 bases between. The CDR3 sequence is CASSPYDRQQETQYF. The CDR3 coding sequence is TGCGCCAGCAGCCCTTACGACAGACAGCAAGAGACCCAGTACTTC.

This chain uses TRBV5-1 with TRBJ2-5; 9 bases line up with TRBD1. The CDR3 has 14 residues. V trimming: 0 bases; J trimming: 7 bases; junction bases outside the gene matches: 4. Germline V lookup: CDR1 SGHRS, CDR2 YFSETQ. This CDR3 is CASSLVDRGATQYF. In DNA form, the CDR3 reads TGCGCCAGCAGCTTGGTGGACAGGGGTGCGACCCAGTACTTC.

The chain combines TRBV18 with TRBJ2-6, with D unresolved. V was pared by 3 bases and J by 0 bases, with 9 bases between. From germline, CDR1 is KGHSH and CDR2 LQKENI. This CDR3 is built from 16 residues. The chain's CDR3 is CASSPGGSSGANVLTF. The DNA for the CDR3 is TGTGCCAGCTCACCTGGCGGCAGCTCTGGGGCCAACGTCCTGACTTTC. The whole variable domain, filled in from reference TRBV18 and TRBJ2-6, reads NAGVMQNPRHLVRRRGQEARLRCSPMKGHSHVYWYRQLPEEGLKFMVYLQKENIIDESGMPKERFSAEFPKEGPSILRIQQVVRGDSAAYFCASSPGGSSGANVLTFGAGSRLTVL.

The chain has TRBV2 and TRBJ1-1; 7 nucleotides align to TRBD1. This CDR3 region has 15 residues. Germline loops: CDR1 SNHLY, CDR2 FYNNEI. J was trimmed by 2 bases and V by 5 bases; bases with no gene match: 8. Written as DNA, the CDR3 is TGTGCCAGCAGTTTTACCGGGACAGCAAACACTGAAGCTTTCTTT. It codes for CASSFTGTANTEAFF.

The V gene is TRBV6-5, the J gene TRBJ2-4, with 8 bases identical to TRBD1. This CDR3 region has 14 residues. V trimming: 6 bases; J trimming: 8 bases; junction bases outside the gene matches: 9. Germline lookup yields CDR1 MNHEY and CDR2 SVGAGI. The CDR3 protein is CASSGWTGRDIQYF. CDR3 nucleotides: TGTGCCAGCAGCGGATGGACAGGGCGCGACATTCAGTACTTC.

The CDR3 spells CASSPTGANGYTF. Here the CDR3 DNA reads TGTGCCAGCAGCCCGACAGGGGCAAATGGCTACACCTTC. The chain recombines TRBV7-9 with TRBJ1-2; 8 positions match TRBD1. The junction had 5 bases not matched to a gene; V was cut back by 5 bases and J by 6 bases. Germline CDR1 reads SEHNR; CDR2 reads FQNEAQ (reference sequence). The CDR3 runs 13 residues.

CDR3 bases: TGTGCCAGCAGTTACTCTTCCAGGGGTGCCAAAAACATTCAGTACTTC. Translated, it gives CASSYSSRGAKNIQYF. The chain carries TRBV6-5 and TRBJ2-4; D possibly corresponds to TRBD1 (6 bases). Trimming removed 0 bases from V and 1 base from J, with 10 bases in between. Germline assignment: CDR1 MNHEY and CDR2 SVGAGI. The CDR3 spans 16 residues.

This clone showed up just a few times. The V gene is TRBV5-4, the J gene TRBJ1-4; 9 nucleotides align to TRBD1. Per the germline V gene, CDR1 is SGHNT and CDR2 is YYREEE (reference sequence). The V segment lost 3 bases and the J segment 7 bases; nucleotides outside the gene matches: 10. CDR3 length: 16 residues. The CDR3 spells CASSSSGGTGSEKLFF. CDR3 in DNA: TGTGCCAGCAGCTCCTCTGGGGGGACAGGGAGTGAAAAACTGTTTTTT.

This chain uses TRBV6-5 with TRBJ1-1; 8 bases are shared with TRBD1. The CDR3 length is 13 residues. With 6 bases clipped from V and 4 bases from J, the junction kept 4 bases outside the gene matches. CDR1 is MNHEY and CDR2 is SVGAGI in the germline V gene. CDR3 residues: CASSWTGSTEAFF. CDR3 DNA: TGTGCCAGCAGCTGGACAGGGAGCACTGAAGCTTTCTTT.

This chain joins TRBV18 and TRBJ2-1; 7 bases match TRBD2. The CDR3 is 16 amino acids. V lost 3 bases and J lost 0; bases outside the gene matches: 5. Germline V gene lookup returns CDR1 KGHSH and CDR2 LQKENI. The CDR3 region is CASSPASGASYNEQFF. CDR3 DNA: TGTGCCAGCTCACCGGCTAGCGGAGCCTCCTACAATGAGCAGTTCTTC.

This sequence joins TRBV18 and TRBJ1-2; D is uncertain. The CDR3 sequence is 15 residues long. V dropped 4 bases and J dropped 0 bases, with 12 bases sitting between them. The germline V gene encodes CDR1 KGHSH and CDR2 LQKENI. Here the CDR3 DNA reads TGTGCCAGCTCACGGATGGACTCAGCTAACTATGGCTACACCTTC. This gives the protein CASSRMDSANYGYTF.